This T cell receptor (beta chain) originates from a study of blood T cell repertoires in COVID-19 (dated by TCRdb to the early 2020s). Regarding the complete study: Collaborator samples came from the United States, Italy and Spain and covered acute and convalescent phases of COVID-19. The material from the prospective study consisted of cDNA or gDNA derived from T cells, B-cell-depleted T cells, or PBMCs. Deeply sampled blood TCRbeta repertoires from subjects exposed to, actively infected with, or recovered from COVID-19 were included in the dataset. The repertoires were released in a freely available public database intended as a resource for research on the immune response to SARS-CoV-2. The samples were drawn from the first 160 participants of the ongoing ImmuneRACE study and from over a thousand subjects provided by 6 global collaborators. Nearly every sample came with metadata listing a de-identified subject ID, COVID-19 status, age in years and sex. Where available, HLA class I and class II types were taken from metadata supplied by the sample provider and were not determined by assay-based typing.

Broad study findings and their caveats: The quantity of clinical and demographic metadata differed by source and by participant and was supplied without curation.

About this clone itself: Its antigen specificity is not known. Per-base quality was not reported, and no clone a single base away is much larger than it.

TCRbeta CDR3 regions were amplified from genomic DNA by means of the immunoSEQ Assay, a bias-controlled multiplex PCR. The authors processed their data as follows. Within the assay, amplification of reference gene primers was used to estimate how many nucleated cells each sample contained. To quantify the absolute abundance of each unique TCRbeta CDR3 rearrangement, sequence reads were collapsed and filtered. For each sample, productive Simpson clonality was calculated as the square root of Simpson's diversity index over productive rearrangements. TCRdb re-hosts the immuneACCESS table, in-frame sequences only. Its copies lack some clones; in the studies checked, an unresolved V gene accounts for under half of them, and the cause for the rest is not known. V and J calls plus clone size are reproduced from that table; the DNA served to infer D and trimming. Across this sample there are 150,000 to 200,000 clones, with approximately 81% seen only once. Clones ranked in the top ten supply more than 14% of the sample.

At one collaborating source in Seattle, patients were enrolled during active infection and were followed longitudinally through the course of disease. The collaborating institutions used their own protocols to collect whole blood in K2EDTA tubes. For TCRbeta analysis, collaborator samples were shipped as frozen whole blood, as isolated PBMCs, or as DNA extracted from either sample type. The TCR comes from a woman aged 65 to 85 with COVID-19, enrolled during active disease. Input material: peripheral blood.

CDR3 sequence: CATSALKNTEAFF. The nucleotide sequence reads TGTGCCACCAGCGCCCTAAAGAACACTGAAGCTTTCTTT. The rearranged segments are TRBV15 and TRBJ1-1; the D segment cannot be called with confidence. The cysteine opens and the phenylalanine closes a CDR3 of 13 amino acids. CDR3 DNA is the only sequence kept; it has 39 bases, read in frame from the first base. Deletion took 5 bases off V and 1 base off J, with a span of 8 bases between the germline ends. The germline V gene (reference sequence) sets CDR1 to LNHNV and CDR2 to YYDKDF.